This T cell receptor beta chain appears in the sequencing data of a study of CD8+ T cells in alopecia areata. Study overall: Disease severity was quantified as SALT score of affected scalp area.

The CDR3 contains 15 residues. Germline trimming cut 5 bases from V and 0 bases from J; bases unmatched to any gene: 6. Germline V lookup: CDR1 KGHSH, CDR2 LQKENI. This sample's treatment: oral pan-JAK inhibitor, 5-10 mg twice daily. Sequencing relied on a cDNA template that was reverse transcribed from extracted RNA. Sequencing was performed with immunoSEQ multiplex PCR; in TCRdb, only in-frame clones are kept and a portion is missing. This sample has about 140,000 clones, with 82% found just once. This chain joins TRBV18 and TRBJ1-2, with 7 positions matching TRBD1. The receptor was derived from a human donor with alopecia areata. The sequenced sample was CD8+ T cells sorted from blood, obtained at week 4, from a patient treated with tofacitinib. The CDR3 spells CASSAYRGTNYGYTF. CDR3 DNA sequence: TGTGCCAGCTCAGCCTACAGGGGTACTAACTATGGCTACACCTTC.